This is a list of T cell receptor beta chains from one sample in a study of early T cells in non-severe SARS-CoV-2 infection. Each CDR3 protein is one row after TCRdb ran MiXCR on the 5' RACE reads. The sample yields 75,000 to 90,000 distinct CDR3 sequences, 5.5% to 7.5% seen once. Specimen: whole blood. The receptors shown here come from an adult who was a healthcare worker with PCR-confirmed SARS-CoV-2 infection or an uninfected control (not recorded which). Each CDR3 is given with its conserved first and last residue. The order of the fields is J gene, D gene, clone size, V gene, CDR3 DNA, CDR3 protein. The D gene is left open where the match is weak. Part of the rows lack a size; the others show once, few, many or a class for expanded clones.

TRBJ1-2 TRBD1 - TRBV6-5 TGTGCCAGCAGTGCGACAGGGGGTAAAAACTATGGCTACACCTTC CASSATGGKNYGYTF
TRBJ2-1 TRBD1 few TRBV7-2 TGTGCCAGCAGCCCCGGGACAGGGTCGTTCAATGAGCAGTTCTTC CASSPGTGSFNEQFF
TRBJ2-1 TRBD1 - TRBV30 TGTGCCTGGAGGACTGGGACAGGATATAATGAGCAGTTCTTC CAWRTGTGYNEQFF
TRBJ1-5 - many TRBV30 TGTGCCTGGAGTTCAGATAGCAATCAGCCCCAGCATTTT CAWSSDSNQPQHF
TRBJ2-1 - few TRBV20-1 TGCAGTGCTAGAGGCCCGCTCCCGGGACATAAGGACTCCTACAATGAGCAGTTCTTC CSARGPLPGHKDSYNEQFF
TRBJ1-2 - few TRBV27 TGTGCCAGCAGTTTGGGGGGTACTCCCTATGGCTACACCTTC CASSLGGTPYGYTF
TRBJ2-1 - - TRBV5-1 TGCGCCAGCAGTTCAGGGGTGGTTTCCTACAATGAGCAGTTCTTC CASSSGVVSYNEQFF
TRBJ2-3 TRBD1 few TRBV10-2 TGCGCCAGCAGTGAGCCGGACAGGGACGCAGATACGCAGTATTTT CASSEPDRDADTQYF
TRBJ2-7 - many TRBV7-2 TGTGCCAGCAGCCAGGATCGGAACTACGAGCAGTACTTC CASSQDRNYEQYF
TRBJ2-3 TRBD1 many TRBV5-1 TGCGCCAGCAGCTCGGGGACAGAACTCACAGATACGCAGTATTTT CASSSGTELTDTQYF
TRBJ2-1 TRBD2 many TRBV11-2 TGTGCCAGCAGTCCAGAGCCACTAGCGACCATAGAGCAGTTCTTC CASSPEPLATIEQFF
TRBJ1-1 TRBD1 many TRBV27 TGTGCCAGCAGCCCCGGTAGACAGGGGGAACGTGAAGCTTTCTTT CASSPGRQGEREAFF
TRBJ2-1 - many TRBV2 TGTGCCAGCAGTGAGGAGTTAGCTCCCCCTTCCTACAATGAGCAGTTCTTC CASSEELAPPSYNEQFF
TRBJ2-3 - - TRBV3-1 TGTGCCAGCAGCCAAGATCCAGGAAGCGGAGATACGCAGTATTTT CASSQDPGSGDTQYF
TRBJ2-1 TRBD2 - TRBV7-6 TGTGCCAGCAGCTTATTACGGGGACTAGCGGTAGATGTTGAGCAGTTCTTC CASSLLRGLAVDVEQFF
TRBJ1-5 - - TRBV28 TGTGCCAGCAACCAGCGAGACGAGCCCCAGCATTTT CASNQRDEPQHF
TRBJ2-1 TRBD1 few TRBV12-3/TRBV12-4 TGTGCCAGCAGGGTCGACAGGGGGAACAATGAGCAGTTCTTC CASRVDRGNNEQFF
TRBJ2-1 - many TRBV20-1 TGCAGTGCTAGCTCATCGGCAGCCGGGCAGTACAATGAGCAGTTCTTC CSASSSAAGQYNEQFF
TRBJ2-7 - - TRBV2 TGTGCCAGCAGTGTCACAGCCTCCGACGGCGAGCAGTACTTC CASSVTASDGEQYF
TRBJ2-3 TRBD2 many TRBV12-3/TRBV12-4 TGTGCCAGCAGTTTGCCACCGGGACTAGCGGGTCAAGATACGCAGTATTTT CASSLPPGLAGQDTQYF